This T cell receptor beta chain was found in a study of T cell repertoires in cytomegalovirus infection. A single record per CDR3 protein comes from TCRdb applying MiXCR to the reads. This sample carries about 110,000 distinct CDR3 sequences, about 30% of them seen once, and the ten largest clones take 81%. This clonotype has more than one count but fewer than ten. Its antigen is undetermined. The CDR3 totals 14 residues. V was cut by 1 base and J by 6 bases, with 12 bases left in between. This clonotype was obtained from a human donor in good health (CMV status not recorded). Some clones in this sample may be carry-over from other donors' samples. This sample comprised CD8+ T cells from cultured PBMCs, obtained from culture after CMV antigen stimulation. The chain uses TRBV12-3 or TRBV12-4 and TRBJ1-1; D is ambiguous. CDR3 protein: CASSLGEGNAEAFF. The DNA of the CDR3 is TGTGCCAGCAGTTTAGGGGAAGGAAACGCTGAAGCTTTCTTT.